This T cell receptor beta chain was identified during a study of patients and donors after allogeneic stem cell transplantation. This clonotype was found a few times. The germline V gene has CDR1 LNHNV and CDR2 YYDKDF (reference sequence). The CDR3 contains 13 residues. Trimming stripped 0 bases from V and 7 bases from J, with 9 bases between. Using its own MiXCR run on the RT-PCR reads, TCRdb lists one record per CDR3 protein. The sample has roughly 200,000 distinct CDR3 sequences; roughly 38% are singletons. The sample taken for sequencing was blood, either unsorted or a sorted T cell fraction (not recorded which). The sequence came from a human donor who was either an allogeneic HSCT recipient or a stem cell or donor lymphocyte infusion donor (not recorded which). It is not recorded whose cells these are; they may come from a transplant donor. The chain combines TRBV15 with TRBJ1-1; D perhaps matches TRBD1 (6 bases). In DNA form, the CDR3 reads TGTGCCACCAGCAGAGAGGACAGTCTTGAAGCTTTCTTT. It yields the protein CATSREDSLEAFF. Filled out from reference TRBV15 and TRBJ1-1, the complete variable domain reads DAMVIQNPRYQVTQFGKPVTLSCSQTLNHNVMYWYQQKSSQAPKLLFHYYDKDFNNEADTPDNFQSRRPNTSFCFLDIRSPGLGDTAMYLCATSREDSLEAFFGQGTRLTVV.